Only a few counts were recorded for the clone carrying this TCR beta chain. Antigen specificity is unknown. This sample was included in a study of post-analysis software for immune sequencing data. Background on the study: Courses of disease covered relapsing-remitting, secondary progressive and progressive-relapsing multiple sclerosis. Study findings and constraints: Controls showed significantly higher normalized Chao1 diversity than did multiple sclerosis patients. Strong co-clustering by F measure linked samples that shared a preparation batch. When patients were compared with controls, 4 or 5 TRBV segments were more frequent, TRBV5-6, TRBV5-1 and TRBV20-1 among them.

Germline CDR1 DFQATT, CDR2 SNEGSKA (reference sequence). There are 13 residues in the CDR3. With 6 bases clipped from V and 7 bases from J, the junction kept 11 bases outside the gene matches. Each TCR beta cDNA library carried unique molecular identifiers. T cells numbering roughly 0.95 to 10 million gave rise to roughly 0.5 million cDNA molecules. TCRdb itself ran the PCR reads through MiXCR, one entry per CDR3 protein. The sample records a few hundred thousand distinct CDR3 sequences, 36% being singletons. The gene calls are TRBV20-1 and TRBJ1-1, with TRBD1 matching over 7 bases. Sequencing used blood. The sequence came from a girl under 18 with multiple sclerosis. CDR3 bases: TGCAGTGCCCCCGACAGGGTTCACATTGAAGCTTTCTTT. This encodes CSAPDRVHIEAFF.